Sequencing of this TCR beta chain was carried out in a study of human CD8 memory T cell subsets. The germline CDR1 and CDR2 sequences are WNHNN and SYGVQD (reference sequence). The CDR3 sequence is 14 residues long. Scientists made TCR beta libraries using UMI-labeled 5' RACE. Study processing details: Functional CDR3 beta clonotype counts ranged from about 2,600 to 20,000 in each TCR beta library. TCRdb derives one entry per CDR3 protein from the 5' RACE reads, leaving out DNA. TCRdb assigned the V and J calls; the authors' analysis was not used. The table gives roughly 4,000 distinct CDR3 sequences; the top ten clones make up roughly 31% of it. A negative magnetic separation step was used to enrich total CD8+ T cells.

The source material was CD8+ T cells from PBMCs. This chain joins TRBV10-1 and TRBJ2-7. The source is a human donor in good health. The CDR3 is CASSENVETGEQYF.